The 20 T cell receptor beta chains presented below share a single source sample, sequenced in a study of T cell responses to AZD1222 COVID-19 vaccine. Sequenced by immunoSEQ multiplex PCR; TCRdb stores in-frame clones only, minus some. The sample carries approximately 150,000 clones, 92% recorded once. The sequencing used peripheral blood, collected on day 0 of MenACWY control vaccination. All receptors come from an adult in good health.

The gene calls are TRBV9 and TRBJ1-3; no clear D. V was clipped by 4 bases and J by 0 bases, with 11 bases between them. The CDR3 covers 15 residues. CDR1 SGDLS and CDR2 YYNGEE come from the germline V gene. The CDR3 reads CASSQRYGSGNTIYF. The CDR3 DNA sequence: TGTGCCAGCAGCCAACGGTACGGCTCTGGAAACACCATATATTTT.

The chain has TRBV27 and TRBJ2-1; 7 bases agree with TRBD2. Trimming at V came to 9 bases and at J to 0 bases, leaving 8 bases not matched to a gene. CDR1 is MNHEY, CDR2 SMNVEV, per germline (reference sequence). The CDR3 runs to 15 residues. CDR3 nucleotide sequence: TGTGCCAGTAACCGGGGCGGGAGCTCCTACAATGAGCAGTTCTTC. As protein: CASNRGGSSYNEQFF.

The chain has TRBV24-1 and TRBJ2-1; 9 nucleotides match TRBD2. V shed 3 bases and J 3 bases; nucleotides not matched to a gene: 5. There are 16 residues in the CDR3. Looked up from germline, CDR1 is KGHDR and CDR2 is SFDVKD. The CDR3 loop reads CATSDLASGVYNEQFF. DNA for the CDR3: TGTGCCACCAGTGATCTGGCTAGCGGGGTCTACAATGAGCAGTTCTTC.

The J gene is TRBJ1-4, the V gene TRBV30; 7 bases are a match to TRBD1. V was pared by 5 bases and J by 5 bases, with 11 bases of the junction left unmatched. This CDR3 is 15 amino acids long. CDR1 is GTSNPN, CDR2 SVGIG, per germline (reference sequence). CDR3 amino acids: CAWSLGGTENEKLFF. CDR3 nucleotide sequence: TGTGCCTGGTCATTAGGCGGGACAGAGAATGAAAAACTGTTTTTT.

This rearrangement joins TRBV7-8 to TRBJ2-5, with D tentatively TRBD1 (6 bases). The CDR3 consists of 15 residues. Germline V gene sequence: CDR1 SGHVS, CDR2 FQNEAQ. V shed 6 bases and J shed 2 bases, with 16 bases lying between them. This CDR3 reads CASRGMWTEQETQYF. The CDR3 nucleotides are TGTGCCAGCAGGGGAATGTGGACAGAACAAGAGACCCAGTACTTC.

V gene TRBV19 combines with J gene TRBJ2-4; 8 nucleotides line up with TRBD1. CDR1 is LNHDA and CDR2 is SQIVND in the germline V gene (reference sequence). The CDR3 is 18 amino acids. V lost 9 bases and J lost 0; bases outside the gene matches: 16. Written as DNA, the CDR3 is TGTGCCAGCGACTTTCTGGACAGGGCAGTTGTAGCCAAAAACATTCAGTACTTC. Translating gives CASDFLDRAVVAKNIQYF.

The rearrangement uses TRBV25-1 and TRBJ2-7, with TRBD2 matching over 10 bases. Germline loops: CDR1 MGHDK, CDR2 SYGVNS. J was trimmed by 2 bases and V by 5 bases; bases with no gene match: 3. This CDR3 is built from 14 residues. CDR3 in DNA: TGTGCCAGCAGTAATAGCGGGAGGCCCTACGAGCAGTACTTC. As protein: CASSNSGRPYEQYF.

J is TRBJ2-3 and V is TRBV6-2 or TRBV6-3; 9 nucleotides match TRBD2. Germline CDR1 is MNHEY and CDR2 is SVGEGT. V trimming: 2 bases; J trimming: 0 bases; junction bases outside the gene matches: 0. The CDR3 has 15 residues. DNA for the CDR3: TGTGCCAGCAGTTACGCGGGAGGGAGCACAGATACGCAGTATTTT. Protein sequence: CASSYAGGSTDTQYF.

This chain links TRBV29-1 with TRBJ2-7, with TRBD2 matching 12 bases. V lost 7 bases, J lost 0 bases, and 1 base stayed unmatched. The CDR3 sequence is 13 residues long. The germline V gene has CDR1 SQVTM and CDR2 ANQGSEA. The CDR3 loop is CSGGLAGSYEQYF. CDR3 sequence (DNA): TGCAGCGGGGGACTAGCGGGCTCCTACGAGCAGTACTTC.

This chain links TRBV6-5 with TRBJ1-1; tentatively, D is TRBD1 (5 bases). Trimming left V 6 bases short and J 7 bases short, with 12 bases between. Germline V gene data show CDR1 as MNHEY and CDR2 as SVGAGI. CDR3 length equals 12 residues. In DNA, the CDR3 is TGTGCCAGCAGGGGGACCGCGCTTGAAGCTTTCTTT. Protein product: CASRGTALEAFF.

This clone was recorded once. The chain carries TRBV25-1 and TRBJ1-6; D might be TRBD1 (6 bases). CDR1 and CDR2 from the germline V gene are MGHDK and SYGVNS. The CDR3 has 17 amino acids. Trimming pared 5 bases from V and 6 bases from J, leaving 20 bases between. The CDR3 sequence is CASSQTGSPYGNSPLHF. The CDR3 region has the DNA TGTGCCAGCAGTCAAACAGGGTCCCCATATGGTAATTCACCCCTCCACTTT.

The chain uses TRBV30 and TRBJ2-4; 7 bases match TRBD1. The CDR3 covers 13 residues. Germline V gives CDR1 GTSNPN, CDR2 SVGIG (reference sequence). V shed 5 bases and J 6 bases; nucleotides not matched to a gene: 7. This CDR3 reads CAWEGAVGNIQYF. CDR3 nucleotides: TGTGCCTGGGAGGGGGCTGTCGGAAACATTCAGTACTTC.

The J gene is TRBJ2-5, the V gene TRBV10-3; D is possibly TRBD2 (6 bases). There are 14 residues in the CDR3. Germline V gene lookup returns CDR1 ENHRY and CDR2 SYGVKD. Trimming cost V 6 bases and J 3 bases, with 14 bases left between them. In DNA, the CDR3 is TGTGCCATCAGGCCCGGGACGGGGGAAGAGACCCAGTACTTC. Translation: CAIRPGTGEETQYF.

This clone was counted a single time. This sequence joins TRBV5-1 and TRBJ1-5, with D unresolved. Trimming stripped 0 bases from V and 0 bases from J, with 7 bases between. The CDR3 covers 15 residues. Germline V CDR1 and CDR2: SGHRS, YFSETQ. CDR3 nucleotides: TGCGCCAGCAGCTTGGAGGTGGGTAGCAATCAGCCCCAGCATTTT. It codes for CASSLEVGSNQPQHF.

This chain connects TRBV7-2 to TRBJ1-3; 7 bases match TRBD1. Germline CDR1 reads SGHTA; CDR2 reads FQGNSA. CDR3 length: 15 residues. Unmatched junction bases numbered 6, after V lost 5 bases and J lost 2 bases. CDR3 in DNA: TGTGCCAGCAGCAGTGCCACAGGGGCTGGAAACACCATATATTTT. Protein product: CASSSATGAGNTIYF.

This clone was recorded only once. This chain connects TRBV7-9 to TRBJ1-4, with TRBD1 identical over 9 bases. V lost 0 bases and J lost 6; bases outside the gene matches: 8. Germline V gene sequence: CDR1 SEHNR, CDR2 FQNEAQ (reference sequence). This CDR3 comprises 17 residues. The CDR3 coding sequence is TGTGCCAGCAGCTTAGCGATCCCCGGGACAGGGTATGAAAAACTGTTTTTT. Residues: CASSLAIPGTGYEKLFF.

The chain links TRBV19 to TRBJ1-3; unclear D gene. V gave up 4 bases and J gave up 2 bases, with 9 bases separating them. The CDR3 covers 14 residues. The germline CDR1 and CDR2 sequences are LNHDA and SQIVND (reference sequence). For the CDR3, the DNA is TGTGCCAGTAGTACACGTCGGCCTGGAAACACCATATATTTT. Translated: CASSTRRPGNTIYF.

The chain recombines TRBV2 with TRBJ2-2; no reliable D call. Trimming took off 7 bases at V and 3 bases at J, with 9 bases between the two ends. The CDR3 runs to 13 residues. CDR1 is SNHLY and CDR2 is FYNNEI in the germline V gene. The CDR3 loop is CASTGFHTGELFF. CDR3 DNA: TGTGCCAGCACCGGGTTTCACACCGGGGAGCTGTTTTTT.

V gene TRBV10-2 combines with J gene TRBJ1-2; 10 nucleotides line up with TRBD1. Germline V gene data show CDR1 as WSHSY and CDR2 as SAAADI. This CDR3 comprises 14 residues. The V and J ends lost 4 bases and 2 bases, in that order; junction bases with no gene match: 1. Written as DNA, the CDR3 is TGCGCCAGCAGTGGGACAGGGGGGAACTATGGCTACACCTTC. It encodes CASSGTGGNYGYTF.

The CDR3 loop is CAWGTGTGGNYEQYF. CDR3 coding DNA: TGTGCCTGGGGCACGGGGACAGGGGGAAATTACGAGCAGTACTTC. The chain uses TRBV30 and TRBJ2-7; 11 bases align to TRBD1. Trimming took 5 bases from V and 4 from J; bases not matched to a gene: 10. The CDR3 has 15 amino acids. Germline V gene sequence: CDR1 GTSNPN, CDR2 SVGIG (reference sequence). The full variable domain, completed using reference TRBV30 and TRBJ2-7, is SQTIHQWPATLVQPVGSPLSLECTVEGTSNPNLYWYRQAAGRGLQLLFYSVGIGQISSEVPQNLSASRPQDRQFILSSKKLLLSDSGFYLCAWGTGTGGNYEQYFGPGTRLTVT.